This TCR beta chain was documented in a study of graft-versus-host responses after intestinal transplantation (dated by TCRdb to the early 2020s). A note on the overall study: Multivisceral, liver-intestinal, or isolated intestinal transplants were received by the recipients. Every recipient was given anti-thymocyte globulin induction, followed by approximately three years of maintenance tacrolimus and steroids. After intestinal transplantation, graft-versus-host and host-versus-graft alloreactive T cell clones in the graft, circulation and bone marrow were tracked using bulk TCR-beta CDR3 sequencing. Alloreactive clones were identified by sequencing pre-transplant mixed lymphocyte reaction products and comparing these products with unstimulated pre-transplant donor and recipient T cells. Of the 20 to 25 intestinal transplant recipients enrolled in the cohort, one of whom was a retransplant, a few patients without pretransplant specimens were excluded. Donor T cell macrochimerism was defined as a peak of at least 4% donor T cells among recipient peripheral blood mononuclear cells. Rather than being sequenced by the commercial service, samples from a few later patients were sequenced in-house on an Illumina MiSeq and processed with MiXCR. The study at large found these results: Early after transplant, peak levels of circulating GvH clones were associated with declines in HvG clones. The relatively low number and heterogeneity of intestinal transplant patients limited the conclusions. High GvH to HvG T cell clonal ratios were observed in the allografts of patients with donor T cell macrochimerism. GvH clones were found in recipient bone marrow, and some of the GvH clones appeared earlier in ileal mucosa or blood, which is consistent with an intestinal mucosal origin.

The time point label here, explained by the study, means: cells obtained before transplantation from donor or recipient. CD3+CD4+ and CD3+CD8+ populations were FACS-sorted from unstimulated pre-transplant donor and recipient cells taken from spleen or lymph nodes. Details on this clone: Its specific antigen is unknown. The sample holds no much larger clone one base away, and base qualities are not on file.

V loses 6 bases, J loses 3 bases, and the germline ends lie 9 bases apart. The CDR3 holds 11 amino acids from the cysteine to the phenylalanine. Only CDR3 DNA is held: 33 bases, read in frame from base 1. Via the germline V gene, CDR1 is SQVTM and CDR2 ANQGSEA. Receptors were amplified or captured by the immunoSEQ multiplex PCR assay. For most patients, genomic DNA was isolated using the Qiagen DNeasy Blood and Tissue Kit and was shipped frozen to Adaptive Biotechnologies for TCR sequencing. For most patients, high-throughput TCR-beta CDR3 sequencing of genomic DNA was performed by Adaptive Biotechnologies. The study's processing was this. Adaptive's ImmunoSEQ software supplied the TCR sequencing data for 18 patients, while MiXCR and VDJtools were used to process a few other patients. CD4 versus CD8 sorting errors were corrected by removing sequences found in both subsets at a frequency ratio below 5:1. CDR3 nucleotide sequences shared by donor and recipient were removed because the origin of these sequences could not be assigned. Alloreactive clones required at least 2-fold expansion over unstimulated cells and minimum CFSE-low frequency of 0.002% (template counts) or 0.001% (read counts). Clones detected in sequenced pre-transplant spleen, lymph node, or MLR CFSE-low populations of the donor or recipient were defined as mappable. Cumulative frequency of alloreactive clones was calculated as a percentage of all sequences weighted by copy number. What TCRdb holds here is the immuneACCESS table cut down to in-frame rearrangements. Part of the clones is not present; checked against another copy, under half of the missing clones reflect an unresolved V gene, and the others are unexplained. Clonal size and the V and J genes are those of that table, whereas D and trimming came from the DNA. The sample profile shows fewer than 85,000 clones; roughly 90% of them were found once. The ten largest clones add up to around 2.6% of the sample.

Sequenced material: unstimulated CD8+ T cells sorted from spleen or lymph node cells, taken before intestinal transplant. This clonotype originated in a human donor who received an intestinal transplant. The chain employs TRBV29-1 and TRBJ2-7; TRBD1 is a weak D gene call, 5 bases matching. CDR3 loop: CSVVDSYEQYF. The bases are TGCAGCGTGGTAGACAGCTACGAGCAGTACTTC.